In its sample, the clone carrying this T cell receptor (beta chain) was seen a few times. Its antigen remains unidentified. The data stem from a study of T cell repertoires in cytomegalovirus infection. For the study at large: Researchers turned to recently identified HLA-C-restricted CMV epitopes as well as well-studied HLA-B-restricted ones. CMV infection and matching HLA type were both indicated by public TCR beta signatures. Study findings and constraints: People with CMV and the relevant HLA were identified by cumulative public TCR beta family frequency. Dominant in the ex vivo response were TCR beta clonotypes restricted by HLA-C and specific for CMV.

TCRdb re-derived calls from the reads in MiXCR, one entry per CDR3 protein. The repertoire has more than 95,000 distinct CDR3 sequences, more than 25% of them found once; the top ten carry around 54%. Trimming shortened V by 1 base and J by 9 bases, and 4 bases separated the two germline ends. Looked up from germline, CDR1 is SGHTA and CDR2 is FQGNSA. The CDR3 spans 12 residues. The receptor comes from a human donor in good health (CMV status not recorded). Some clones in this sample may be carry-over from other donors' samples. This sample comprised CD8+ T cells from cultured PBMCs, obtained from culture after CMV antigen stimulation. This chain joins TRBV7-2 and TRBJ1-6; D uncertain. As DNA, the CDR3 is TGTGCCAGCAGCTTAGGGAGTTCACCCCTCCACTTT. As protein: CASSLGSSPLHF.